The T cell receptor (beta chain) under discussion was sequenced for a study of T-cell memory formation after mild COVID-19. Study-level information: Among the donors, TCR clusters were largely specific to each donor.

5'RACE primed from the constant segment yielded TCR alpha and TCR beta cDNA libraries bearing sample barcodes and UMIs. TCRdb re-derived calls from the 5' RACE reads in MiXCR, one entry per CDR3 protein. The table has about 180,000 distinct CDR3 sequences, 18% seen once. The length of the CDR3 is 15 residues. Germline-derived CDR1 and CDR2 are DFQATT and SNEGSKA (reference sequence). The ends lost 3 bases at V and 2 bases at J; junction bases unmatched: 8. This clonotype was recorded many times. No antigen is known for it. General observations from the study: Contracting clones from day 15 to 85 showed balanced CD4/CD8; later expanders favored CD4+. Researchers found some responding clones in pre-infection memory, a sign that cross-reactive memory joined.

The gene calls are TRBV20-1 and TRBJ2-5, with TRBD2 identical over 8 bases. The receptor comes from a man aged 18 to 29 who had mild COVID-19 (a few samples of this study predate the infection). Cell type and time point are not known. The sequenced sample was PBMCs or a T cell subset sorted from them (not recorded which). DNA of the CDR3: TGCAGTGCTAGGAGAGGAGGGACTAGTCAAGAGACCCAGTACTTC. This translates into CSARRGGTSQETQYF.